The 4 T cell receptor beta chains given below trace back to one sample, sequenced in a study of T cell responses to AZD1222 COVID-19 vaccine. Sequencing used immunoSEQ multiplex PCR; TCRdb keeps in-frame clones, though not all of them. The table has over 70,000 clones, 60% to 85% seen once; the top ten hold about 26%. The sequences come from peripheral blood, collected 28 days after the second dose of the MenACWY control vaccine. The receptors stem from an adult who received the MenACWY meningococcal vaccine as a control.

The CDR3 protein is CASSLAIGGSTEAFF. For the CDR3, the DNA is TGTGCCAGCAGCTTAGCTATAGGAGGGAGCACTGAAGCTTTCTTT. The chain couples TRBV7-2 to TRBJ1-1; no clear D. The CDR3 spans 15 residues. V lost 0 bases, J lost 4 bases, and 12 bases lay in between. The germline V gene encodes CDR1 SGHTA and CDR2 FQGNSA.

This clone was counted only a few times. This rearrangement joins TRBV6-5 to TRBJ2-7; D is undetermined. In germline, CDR1 is MNHEY, CDR2 SVGAGI. The CDR3 is 14 residues long. V dropped 4 bases and J dropped 6 bases, with 16 bases sitting between them. In DNA, the CDR3 is TGTGCCAGCAGTTTAAGAGATCCTTGGAGCGAGCAGTACTTC. Translation gives CASSLRDPWSEQYF.

The V gene is TRBV18, the J gene TRBJ1-1; no clear D gene. Germline loops: CDR1 KGHSH, CDR2 LQKENI. The CDR3 extends over 15 amino acids. The V and J ends lost 3 bases and 2 bases respectively, with 13 bases between them. The CDR3 here is CASSPSGSTNTEAFF. CDR3 bases: TGTGCCAGCTCACCTTCGGGATCTACAAACACTGAAGCTTTCTTT.

In DNA form, the CDR3 reads TGTGCCAGCAGTTGGCGCCGCACAGATACGCAGTATTTT. Translating it yields CASSWRRTDTQYF. The J gene is TRBJ2-3, the V gene TRBV6-5; D unclear. There are 13 residues in the CDR3. V lost 4 bases and J 1 base, leaving 6 bases between the germline ends. CDR1 MNHEY and CDR2 SVGAGI come from the germline V gene.